These 10 T cell receptor beta chains share one sample of origin, sequenced in a study of cytomegalovirus exposure and HLA in healthy donors. Data came from immunoSEQ multiplex PCR; TCRdb stores just in-frame clones and leaves some out. In the table there are roughly 120,000 clones, about 91% of which are singletons. Sequencing used PBMCs. Every receptor here comes from a man between 18 and 35 years old in good health and CMV-seronegative.

This sequence joins TRBV10-2 and TRBJ2-3, with no clear D. The germline V gene has CDR1 WSHSY and CDR2 SAAADI. Between the trimmed V and J ends, which lost 8 bases and 2 bases, there was a span of 23 bases. There are 17 residues in the CDR3. The CDR3 region is CASSSFSGLKDTDTQYF. In nucleotides, the CDR3 is TGCGCCAGCTCCTCTTTCTCCGGGTTGAAAGACACAGATACGCAGTATTTT.

The table lists this clone with a count of one. The chain couples TRBV7-9 to TRBJ2-1, with D perhaps TRBD2 (5 bases). Germline CDR1 SEHNR, CDR2 FQNEAQ (reference sequence). CDR3 length: 17 residues. V shed 5 bases and J shed 0 bases, with 17 bases lying between them. CDR3 nucleotides: TGTGCCAGCAGCCGTAAGGACTTTCCTTTCTCCTACAATGAGCAGTTCTTC. It translates to CASSRKDFPFSYNEQFF.

The chain has TRBV6-1 and TRBJ1-2, with D possibly being TRBD1 (5 bases). This CDR3 comprises 14 residues. With 8 bases removed from V and 7 bases from J, the gap between germline ends came to 20 bases. Germline V lookup: CDR1 MNHNS, CDR2 SASEGT. As DNA, the CDR3 is TGTGCCAGCGAATCAGGGTTTTATACGCGTGGCTACACCTTC. Its protein product is CASESGFYTRGYTF.

V and J are TRBV11-2 and TRBJ1-1; 11 bases fit TRBD1. CDR3 length equals 14 residues. Unmatched junction bases numbered 4, after V lost 5 bases and J lost 5 bases. The germline V gene has CDR1 SGHAT and CDR2 FQNNGV. CDR3 loop: CASSRDRGETEAFF. Here the CDR3 DNA reads TGTGCCAGCAGCCGGGACAGGGGGGAGACTGAAGCTTTCTTT.

The genes are TRBV7-8 and TRBJ2-7, with D unresolved. The germline CDR1 and CDR2 sequences are SGHVS and FQNEAQ. V lost 1 base and J lost 3, with 10 bases in between. The CDR3 totals 14 residues. CDR3 amino acids: CASSLDVGGYEQYF. CDR3 nucleotide sequence: TGTGCCAGCAGCTTAGACGTCGGCGGCTACGAGCAGTACTTC. Full variable domain (missing parts from reference TRBV7-8 and TRBJ2-7): GAGVSQSPRYKVAKRGQDVALRCDPISGHVSLFWYQQALGQGPEFLTYFQNEAQLDKSGLPSDRFFAERPEGSVSTLKIQRTQQEDSAVYLCASSLDVGGYEQYFGPGTRLTVT.

The chain employs TRBV2 and TRBJ1-1; TRBD1 matches 8 bases. CDR1 is SNHLY and CDR2 is FYNNEI in the germline V gene. V dropped 10 bases and J dropped 5; count of bases not matched to a gene: 9. The CDR3 totals 13 residues. The CDR3 is CATVQGGRTEAFF. The CDR3 nucleotides read TGTGCCACCGTACAGGGGGGGCGAACTGAAGCTTTCTTT.

The chain joins TRBV28 to TRBJ1-2, with D uncertain. CDR1 MDHEN and CDR2 SYDVKM come from the germline V gene. Trimming removed 3 bases at V and 3 bases at J, with 5 bases between. This CDR3 comprises 12 residues. CDR3 nucleotide sequence: TGTGCCAGCAGTTTCCCTGACTATGGCTACACCTTC. Encoded protein: CASSFPDYGYTF.

In this sample, this clone turned up a few times. The chain has TRBV25-1 and TRBJ2-7, with TRBD1 matching over 9 bases. CDR1 is MGHDK and CDR2 is SYGVNS in the germline V gene. This CDR3 spans 15 amino acids. V lost 4 bases to trimming and J lost 4 bases; unmatched junction nucleotides: 8. CDR3 sequence (DNA): TGTGCCAGCAGTGCCTCCGGGACAGGGCTTTACGAGCAGTACTTC. Its translation: CASSASGTGLYEQYF.

The chain carries TRBV13 and TRBJ1-2, with 10 bases aligning to TRBD1. Trimming removed 1 base from V and 8 bases from J; junction bases left unmatched: 10. The CDR3 runs to 16 residues. Germline CDR1 PRHDT, CDR2 FYEKMQ (reference sequence). CDR3: CASSLEYDRGRRGYTF. In nucleotides, the CDR3 is TGTGCCAGCAGCTTAGAGTATGACAGGGGGCGAAGGGGCTACACCTTC.

This chain connects TRBV6-5 to TRBJ2-7, with 13 bases fitting TRBD2. V shed 5 bases and J 3 bases; nucleotides not matched to a gene: 4. The CDR3 runs 15 residues. Looked up from germline, CDR1 is MNHEY and CDR2 is SVGAGI. The CDR3 loop is CASSPRLAGGYEQYF. CDR3 DNA sequence: TGTGCCAGCAGTCCCAGACTAGCGGGGGGCTACGAGCAGTACTTC.